This record concerns one T cell receptor beta chain sequence. CDR3 length: 14 amino acids. The germline V and J ends were trimmed by 5 bases and 3 bases, with 13 bases remaining between them. Germline lookup yields CDR1 KGHSH and CDR2 LQKENI. Recruitment covered about 25 US areas and drew participants whose ages spanned roughly 18 to 90 years. The data derive from a study of blood T cell repertoires in COVID-19. In the study's own analysis: From reference gene primer amplification, estimates of nucleated cell counts were derived. Using immunoSEQ multiplex PCR, the repertoire was profiled, and TCRdb retains in-frame clones only, with some absent. V, J and clone size were drawn from that table, and D and trimming were deduced from the DNA. The data show approximately 150,000 clones, with over 80% seen just once and roughly 5% held by the top ten.

The clonotype was recovered from a man in his 70s who had been exposed to COVID-19. This rearrangement joins TRBV18 to TRBJ1-1; D possibly corresponds to TRBD1 (6 bases). Sequenced input: PBMCs or T cells enriched from blood (not recorded which). The CDR3 is CASSTQGYDTEAFF. The CDR3, as DNA: TGTGCCAGCTCAACGCAGGGGTACGACACTGAAGCTTTCTTT.